One sample yielded the 27 T cell receptor beta chains listed below, sequenced in a study of T-cell memory formation after mild COVID-19. TCRdb itself ran the 5' RACE reads through MiXCR, one entry per CDR3 protein. This sample has hundreds of thousands of distinct CDR3 sequences; 24% occur once, and the top ten carry roughly 8.9%. What was sequenced was PBMCs or a T cell subset sorted from them (not recorded which). The receptors originated from an adult woman who had mild COVID-19 (a few samples of this study predate the infection). Cell type and time point are not known.

This clonotype has a handful of counts. J is TRBJ1-1 and V is TRBV5-1, with a tentative D call TRBD1 (6 bases). V was cut by 3 bases and J by 2 bases, with 11 bases left in between. Germline lookup yields CDR1 SGHRS and CDR2 YFSETQ. There are 14 residues in the CDR3. CDR3 protein: CASSSGTPNTEAFF. The CDR3 DNA reads as TGCGCCAGCAGCTCCGGGACACCCAACACTGAAGCTTTCTTT.

This clonotype turned up a few times. The rearrangement links TRBV11-1 to TRBJ2-5; D may match TRBD1 or TRBD2 (6 bases each). This CDR3 region has 12 residues. Germline assignment: CDR1 SGHAT and CDR2 FQDESV (reference sequence). The ends were cut back, 5 bases at V and 7 bases at J, with 11 bases in the middle. The DNA of the CDR3 is TGTGCCAGCAGCAAGGGGGAGGTGACCCAGTACTTC. Translation: CASSKGEVTQYF.

This clonotype was observed a few times. The rearrangement uses TRBV7-7 and TRBJ2-1; unclear D gene. Germline V gene sequence: CDR1 SSHAT, CDR2 FNYEAQ (reference sequence). The CDR3 runs 13 residues. V lost 5 bases and J lost 6, with 11 bases in between. CDR3 sequence reads: CASSPAPANEQFF. CDR3 in DNA: TGTGCCAGCAGCCCCGCCCCCGCCAATGAGCAGTTCTTC. The full variable domain, completed using reference TRBV7-7 and TRBJ2-1, is GAGVSQSPRYKVTKRGQDVTLRCDPISSHATLYWYQQALGQGPEFLTYFNYEAQPDKSGLPSDRFSAERPEGSISTLTIQRTEQRDSAMYRCASSPAPANEQFFGPGTRLTVL.

This sequence joins TRBV29-1 and TRBJ2-3; 14 bases align to TRBD2. V lost 2 bases to trimming and J lost 5 bases; unmatched junction nucleotides: 3. The germline CDR1 and CDR2 sequences are SQVTM and ANQGSEA. The CDR3 is made up of 15 amino acids. CDR3 sequence: CSVETGLAGGDTQYF. The CDR3, as DNA: TGCAGCGTTGAAACCGGACTAGCGGGAGGAGATACGCAGTATTTT.

This clonotype has a handful of counts. The chain couples TRBV5-1 to TRBJ1-4, with D unclear. The CDR3 is 18 amino acids. Per the germline V gene, CDR1 is SGHRS and CDR2 is YFSETQ. The V gene lost 2 bases and the J gene lost 4 bases, with 21 bases spanning the gap. The CDR3 DNA sequence: TGCGCCAGCAGCTTCACCCCCTCCCCCGGGGTGAATAATGAAAAACTGTTTTTT. This sequence encodes CASSFTPSPGVNNEKLFF.

This clonotype showed up just a few times. The chain employs TRBV27 and TRBJ2-5; tentatively, D is TRBD1 or TRBD2 (5 bases each). This CDR3 is built from 14 residues. Germline CDR1 and CDR2: MNHEY and SMNVEV (reference sequence). Trimming shortened V by 4 bases and J by 1 base, and 10 bases separated the two germline ends. The CDR3 is CASSSWDGQETQYF. CDR3 coding DNA: TGTGCCAGCAGTTCCTGGGACGGCCAAGAGACCCAGTACTTC.

This chain connects TRBV12-3 or TRBV12-4 to TRBJ2-3; TRBD1 agrees at 11 bases. The CDR3 extends over 15 amino acids. J lost 4 bases, V lost 4 bases, and 4 bases had no gene match. The CDR3 nucleotides are TGTGCCAGCAGTTCGGACAGGGGGCTCGCAGATACGCAGTATTTT. This gives the protein CASSSDRGLADTQYF.

This sequence joins TRBV5-4 and TRBJ2-7, with D perhaps TRBD1 (5 bases). Germline V CDR1 and CDR2: SGHNT, YYREEE (reference sequence). The CDR3 length is 15 residues. V lost 0 bases and J lost 3, with 13 bases in between. CDR3 amino acids: CASSLEGASRYEQYF. DNA for the CDR3: TGTGCCAGCAGCTTGGAAGGGGCCTCCCGCTACGAGCAGTACTTC.

This clonotype was observed a handful of times. The J gene is TRBJ2-1, the V gene TRBV20-1, with a weak D call TRBD2 (6 bases). The CDR3 is 14 residues long. CDR1 and CDR2 from the germline V gene are DFQATT and SNEGSKA (reference sequence). V was shortened by 1 base and J by 2 bases, with 9 bases between the two germline ends. In nucleotides, the CDR3 is TGCAGTGCTAGAGGGGCTAGCGCCTACAATGAGCAGTTCTTC. This codes for CSARGASAYNEQFF.

The chain links TRBV6-6 to TRBJ1-1; D is unresolved. CDR1 is MNHNY and CDR2 is SVGAGI in the germline V gene (reference sequence). CDR3 length: 14 residues. Trimming took off 2 bases at V and 1 base at J, with 8 bases between the two ends. Here the CDR3 reads CASSYMDGNTEAFF. The DNA for the CDR3 is TGTGCCAGCAGTTACATGGACGGGAACACTGAAGCTTTCTTT.

This clonotype was counted a few times. The chain employs TRBV6-5 and TRBJ1-2, with D maybe TRBD1 (6 bases). V was cut by 4 bases and J by 7 bases, with 19 bases left in between. This CDR3 region has 15 residues. Germline-derived CDR1 and CDR2 are MNHEY and SVGAGI. CDR3 loop: CASSLYLRGLSGYTF. The CDR3, as DNA: TGTGCCAGCAGTTTGTATTTGCGGGGGCTCTCTGGCTACACCTTC.

V gene TRBV9 combines with J gene TRBJ1-2; D is unclear. The CDR3 is 14 residues long. Germline V gene sequence: CDR1 SGDLS, CDR2 YYNGEE. The V and J ends lost 3 bases and 3 bases respectively, with 12 bases between them. CDR3 sequence (DNA): TGTGCCAGCAGCGAGAACCGGTGGGACTATGGCTACACCTTC. It translates to CASSENRWDYGYTF.

This clonotype was found a few times. V is TRBV5-1 and J is TRBJ2-5; no clear D. The V end lost 0 bases, the J end lost 1 base, and 13 bases lay between the germline ends. CDR1 and CDR2 from the germline V gene are SGHRS and YFSETQ. The CDR3 is made up of 16 amino acids. The CDR3: CASSLAPAGSQETQYF. The DNA for the CDR3 is TGCGCCAGCAGCTTGGCCCCTGCTGGGTCCCAAGAGACCCAGTACTTC.

The V and J genes are TRBV5-1 and TRBJ1-2, with 7 nucleotides matching TRBD1. The CDR3 runs 16 residues. V lost 2 bases to trimming and J lost 4 bases; unmatched junction nucleotides: 11. Per germline, CDR1 SGHRS and CDR2 YFSETQ. CDR3 in DNA: TGCGCCAGCAGCTTTACTCCGGGACAGCCGTCCTATGGCTACACCTTC. It translates to CASSFTPGQPSYGYTF.

The chain carries TRBV12-3 or TRBV12-4 and TRBJ1-3; 7 bases agree with TRBD1. The CDR3 loop spans 13 amino acids. Unmatched junction bases numbered 2, after V lost 4 bases and J lost 5 bases. The CDR3, as DNA: TGTGCCAGCAGTTCGGGACAGAGAAACACCATATATTTT. Its translation: CASSSGQRNTIYF.

This clonotype has a handful of counts. The V call is TRBV6-2 or TRBV6-3, the J call TRBJ1-2; D gene unclear. The germline CDR1 and CDR2 sequences are MNHEY and SVGEGT. This CDR3 region has 13 residues. Trimming cost V 1 base and J 7 bases, with 10 bases left between them. CDR3 amino acids: CASSYLGPSGYTF. Written as DNA, the CDR3 is TGTGCCAGCAGTTACTTAGGTCCGTCTGGCTACACCTTC.

The chain has TRBV2 and TRBJ1-1, with a tentative D call TRBD1 (6 bases). V was cut by 8 bases and J by 5 bases, with 15 bases left in between. Germline V gives CDR1 SNHLY, CDR2 FYNNEI. The length of the CDR3 is 13 residues. The CDR3 region is CASAEGVRTEAFF. CDR3 coding DNA: TGTGCCAGCGCGGAGGGGGTGCGGACTGAAGCTTTCTTT.

The chain uses TRBV19 and TRBJ2-2, with D perhaps being TRBD1 or TRBD2 (5 bases each). The germline V and J ends were trimmed by 4 bases and 3 bases, with 12 bases remaining between them. The CDR3 consists of 15 residues. Germline V gene data show CDR1 as LNHDA and CDR2 as SQIVND (reference sequence). The DNA of the CDR3 is TGTGCCAGTAGTACAGGGAGACTGTACACCGGGGAGCTGTTTTTT. This codes for CASSTGRLYTGELFF.

CDR3 sequence: CASSTLGGRTEAFF. As DNA, the CDR3 is TGTGCCAGCAGTACCCTAGGCGGGAGGACTGAAGCTTTCTTT. The rearrangement links TRBV12-3 or TRBV12-4 to TRBJ1-1; unclear D gene. CDR3 size: 14 residues. The germline V and J ends were trimmed by 5 bases and 5 bases, with 15 bases remaining between them.

In its sample, this clonotype was seen a few times. This chain uses TRBV12-3 or TRBV12-4 with TRBJ2-3, with D maybe TRBD2 (6 bases). The V end lost 2 bases, the J end lost 6 bases, and 18 bases lay between the germline ends. The CDR3 is 16 amino acids. The CDR3 DNA reads TGTGCCAGCAGTTTAATGGTTGTGCGGGGAAGTGATACGCAGTATTTT. Residues: CASSLMVVRGSDTQYF.

This chain connects TRBV11-2 to TRBJ2-7; 8 bases match TRBD2. Germline lookup yields CDR1 SGHAT and CDR2 FQNNGV. The CDR3 spans 17 residues. V was clipped by 0 bases and J by 2 bases; unmatched bases: 9. CDR3 coding DNA: TGTGCCAGCAGCTTAGATAATCCAGCGGGGGCCGCCTACGAGCAGTACTTC. It specifies CASSLDNPAGAAYEQYF.

This clonotype was found a few times. This chain connects TRBV3-1 to TRBJ2-1, with D maybe TRBD2 (6 bases). The V end was cut by 0 bases, the J end by 0 bases, with 12 bases between. Germline V lookup: CDR1 LGHDT, CDR2 YNNKEL (reference sequence). The CDR3 has 17 amino acids. CDR3 region: CASSQDGLASSYNEQFF. For the CDR3, the DNA is TGTGCCAGCAGCCAAGATGGCCTAGCGAGCTCCTACAATGAGCAGTTCTTC.

In this sample, this clonotype turned up a few times. The CDR3 DNA follows: TGCAGCGTTGAAGAAGGGACAACTAATGAAAAACTGTTTTTT. Protein sequence: CSVEEGTTNEKLFF. The rearrangement links TRBV29-1 to TRBJ1-4; D is unresolved. V shed 0 bases and J shed 0 bases, with 5 bases lying between them. The CDR3 covers 14 residues. Germline V gene data show CDR1 as SQVTM and CDR2 as ANQGSEA.

The chain has TRBV3-1 and TRBJ2-7; 8 positions match TRBD2. The ends lost 4 bases at V and 4 bases at J; junction bases unmatched: 9. Germline V gene data show CDR1 as LGHDT and CDR2 as YNNKEL (reference sequence). This CDR3 comprises 15 residues. CDR3 loop: CASSPQSGGGYEQYF. CDR3 bases: TGTGCCAGCAGCCCTCAGTCTGGCGGGGGGTACGAGCAGTACTTC.

V gene TRBV7-9 combines with J gene TRBJ2-2, with a possible D match to TRBD1 (6 bases). Germline V lookup: CDR1 SEHNR, CDR2 FQNEAQ (reference sequence). The V and J ends lost 2 bases and 6 bases respectively, with 16 bases between them. The CDR3 runs 16 residues. The CDR3 DNA reads as TGTGCCAGCAGCTTAATGTGGGACAAGGGAGCCGGGGAGCTGTTTTTT. The encoded protein is CASSLMWDKGAGELFF. The full variable domain, completed using reference TRBV7-9 and TRBJ2-2, is DTGVSQNPRHKITKRGQNVTFRCDPISEHNRLYWYRQTLGQGPEFLTYFQNEAQLEKSRLLSDRFSAERPKGSFSTLEIQRTEQGDSAMYLCASSLMWDKGAGELFFGEGSRLTVL.

V gene TRBV5-1 combines with J gene TRBJ1-1, with 7 bases that match TRBD1. Germline assignment: CDR1 SGHRS and CDR2 YFSETQ. This CDR3 spans 13 amino acids. V shed 3 bases and J 8 bases; nucleotides not matched to a gene: 7. The CDR3 bases are TGCGCCAGCAGCTCTTCAGGGGGACTCGAAGCTTTCTTT. This encodes CASSSSGGLEAFF.

V gene TRBV7-9 combines with J gene TRBJ2-3; 10 bases fit TRBD2. The CDR3 contains 16 residues. CDR1 SEHNR and CDR2 FQNEAQ come from the germline V gene (reference sequence). Losses at the gene ends were 0 bases for V and 6 bases for J; bases not matched to a gene: 6. CDR3 in amino acids: CASSLASGRSLDTQYF. The CDR3 DNA follows: TGTGCCAGCAGCTTAGCTAGCGGGAGGTCCCTGGATACGCAGTATTTT.